This T cell receptor (beta chain) was found in a study of PD-1 blockade in classical Hodgkin lymphoma. Time point specified: cycle 4 day 1 (C4D1), after about 6 weeks of nivolumab. Relapse was seen in all patients after autologous stem cell transplantation, and brentuximab vedotin exposure was variable. Germline V CDR1 and CDR2: MGHRA, YSYEKL. The CDR3 is 15 residues long. V lost 6 bases and J lost 7; bases outside the gene matches: 6. Method: immunoSEQ multiplex PCR; TCRdb's copy keeps in-frame clones and lacks some. This table has 96,000 or so clones, 93% appearing once. The starting material was peripheral blood mononuclear cells (PBMCs), obtained before the fourth cycle of nivolumab. V usage is TRBV4-1 and J usage is TRBJ2-1, with 13 nucleotides matching TRBD2. The clonotype was recovered from a human donor with classical Hodgkin lymphoma. In DNA, the CDR3 is TGCGCCAGCAGTCAGACTAGCGGGAGGTTGAATGAGCAGTTCTTC. Residues: CASSQTSGRLNEQFF.